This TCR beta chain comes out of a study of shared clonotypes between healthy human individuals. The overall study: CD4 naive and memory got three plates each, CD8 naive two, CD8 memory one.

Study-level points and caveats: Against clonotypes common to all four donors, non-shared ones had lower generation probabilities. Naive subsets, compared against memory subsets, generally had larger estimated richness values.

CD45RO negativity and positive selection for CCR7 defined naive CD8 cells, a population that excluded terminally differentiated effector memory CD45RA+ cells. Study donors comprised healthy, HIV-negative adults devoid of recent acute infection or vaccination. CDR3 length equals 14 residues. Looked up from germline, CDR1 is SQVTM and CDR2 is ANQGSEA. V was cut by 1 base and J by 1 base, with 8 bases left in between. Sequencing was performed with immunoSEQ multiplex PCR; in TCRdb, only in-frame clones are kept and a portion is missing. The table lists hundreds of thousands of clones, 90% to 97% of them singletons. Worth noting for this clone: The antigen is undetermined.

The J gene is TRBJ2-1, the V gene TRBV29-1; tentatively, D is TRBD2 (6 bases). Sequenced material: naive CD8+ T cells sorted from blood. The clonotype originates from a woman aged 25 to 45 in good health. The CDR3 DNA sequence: TGCAGCGTTGAAGGGGACTGGTCCTACAATGAGCAGTTCTTC. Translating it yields CSVEGDWSYNEQFF.